This T cell receptor beta chain was recorded in a study of T cells after yellow fever vaccination. Broader study findings: The CD4 and CD8 compartments had a small share of their clonotypes in common. Contamination by abundant bulk-population clonotypes could be present in FACS-sorted repertoires.

The TCR cDNA carried a universal primer site and UMIs from 5'RACE template switching. Each CDR3 protein gets one entry after TCRdb re-called the 5' RACE reads with MiXCR. The table has 310,000 or so distinct CDR3 sequences, around 7.3% seen once. The germline gives CDR1 MNHNY, CDR2 SVGAGI (reference sequence). The ends lost 6 bases at V and 8 bases at J; junction bases unmatched: 8. The CDR3 is 13 residues long. A remark on this clonotype: Its antigen is undetermined.

Sample: PBMCs, taken about 49 days after the first yellow fever vaccination. This TCR derives from a young man who received the YFV17D yellow fever vaccine. V is TRBV6-6 and J is TRBJ1-2; TRBD1 matches 8 bases. CDR3 residues: CASRTRDRMGYTF. CDR3 DNA: TGTGCCAGCAGGACGAGGGACAGGATGGGCTACACCTTC.